Many counts were recorded for the clone carrying this T cell receptor (beta chain). Amplified TCR beta CDR3 regions derived from RNA transcripts. With the HTBI primer set, the TCR CDR3 went through a first round of RT-PCR. TCRdb re-analysed the multiplex PCR reads in MiXCR, keeping a single row per CDR3 protein. The sample comprises about 570,000 distinct CDR3 sequences, 14% of which are singletons, and 11% to 15% rests with the top ten. This entry is derived from a study of T cells in Graves' hyperthyroidism and ophthalmopathy. A patient was excluded if there was uncontrolled infection, other autoimmune disease, pregnancy or lactation. The receptor was derived from a woman between 35 and 50 years old with Graves' hyperthyroidism. The sequenced sample was blood.

CDR3 bases: TGTGCCAGCAGTGGGATAGGGGGCGACACCGGGGAGCTGTTTTTT. Amino acid sequence: CASSGIGGDTGELFF. The V call is TRBV2, the J call TRBJ2-2; TRBD1 aligns across 7 bases. The V segment lost 4 bases and the J segment 3 bases; nucleotides outside the gene matches: 5. CDR1 SNHLY and CDR2 FYNNEI come from the germline V gene. The CDR3 runs to 15 residues.